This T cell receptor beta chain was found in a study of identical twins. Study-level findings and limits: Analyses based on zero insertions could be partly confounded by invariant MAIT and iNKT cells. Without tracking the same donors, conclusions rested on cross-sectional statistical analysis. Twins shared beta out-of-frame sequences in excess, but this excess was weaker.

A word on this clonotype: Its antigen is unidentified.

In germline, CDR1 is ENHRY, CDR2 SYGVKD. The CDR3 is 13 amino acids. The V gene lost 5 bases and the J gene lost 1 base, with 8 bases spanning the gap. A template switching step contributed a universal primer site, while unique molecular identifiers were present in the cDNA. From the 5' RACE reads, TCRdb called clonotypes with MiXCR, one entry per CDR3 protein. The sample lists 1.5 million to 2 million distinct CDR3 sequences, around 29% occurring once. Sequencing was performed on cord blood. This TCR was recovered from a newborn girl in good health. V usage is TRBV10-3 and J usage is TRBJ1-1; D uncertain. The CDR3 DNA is TGTGCCATCAGTACAGCCCCGAACACTGAAGCTTTCTTT. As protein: CAISTAPNTEAFF.